Sequencing of this T cell receptor (beta chain) was carried out in a study of T cells after yellow fever vaccination. This clonotype was picked up a small number of times. TCRdb fed the 5' RACE reads into MiXCR, producing one record per CDR3 protein. Here the sample spans approximately 510,000 distinct CDR3 sequences, 20% to 25% being singletons. Trimming shortened V by 3 bases and J by 3 bases, and 13 bases separated the two germline ends. The germline gives CDR1 SGHTA, CDR2 FQGNSA. This CDR3 contains 15 residues. The specimen comprised PBMCs, sampled roughly 20 days after the first yellow fever vaccination. The clonotype comes from a young man who received the YFV17D yellow fever vaccine. The chain recombines TRBV7-2 with TRBJ2-3, with D perhaps TRBD1 or TRBD2 (6 bases each). In nucleotides, the CDR3 is TGTGCCAGCAGCTTCGGGGGCCGGTTAACAGATACGCAGTATTTT. It translates to CASSFGGRLTDTQYF.